This TCR beta chain was profiled in a study of CD8 T cells in ankylosing spondylitis. General study findings and limits: Prior work had noted some motif variants in reactive arthritis blood and synovial fluid. Significantly higher representation of disease-linked clones was reported for matched ankylosing spondylitis synovial fluid.

Germline V gene lookup returns CDR1 GTSNPN and CDR2 SVGIG (reference sequence). The CDR3 totals 16 residues. The J segment lost 0 bases and the V segment lost 4 bases, leaving 8 bases of the junction unmatched. This clonotype was picked up a small number of times. The antigen remains unidentified. Quantitative molecular-barcoded 5'-RACE generated the TCR beta libraries. In TCRdb, the 5' RACE reads were re-called with MiXCR into one record per CDR3 protein. The sample lists 200,000 to 300,000 distinct CDR3 sequences, about 10% occurring once. The sample taken for sequencing was blood, either unsorted or a sorted T cell fraction (not recorded which). The rearrangement links TRBV30 to TRBJ2-2; 7 bases line up with TRBD2. The sequence came from a male donor with ankylosing spondylitis or in good health (not recorded which). The CDR3 DNA sequence: TGTGCCTGGACTAGCGGAGGGGACCCGAACACCGGGGAGCTGTTTTTT. This codes for CAWTSGGDPNTGELFF. Drawing the rest from reference TRBV30 and TRBJ2-2, the complete variable domain is SQTIHQWPATLVQPVGSPLSLECTVEGTSNPNLYWYRQAAGRGLQLLFYSVGIGQISSEVPQNLSASRPQDRQFILSSKKLLLSDSGFYLCAWTSGGDPNTGELFFGEGSRLTVL.